The clone carrying this T cell receptor (beta chain) was observed many times. Germline values: CDR1 GTSNPN, CDR2 SVGIG (reference sequence). The CDR3 has 11 residues. Trimming removed 2 bases at V and 8 bases at J, with 9 bases between. This entry is derived from a study of cytotoxic CD8 clonotypes in ibrutinib-treated CLL. Background on the study: Median treatment time before response sampling was 12 months, range 6 to 36.

The data were produced by immunoSEQ multiplex PCR, yet TCRdb's version contains in-frame clones alone and is incomplete. The sample carries more than 70,000 clones, 70% to 80% recorded once. This specimen consisted of PBMCs, obtained after 12 months of ibrutinib treatment. The origin of this receptor is a human donor with chronic lymphocytic leukemia. This chain links TRBV30 with TRBJ1-2; D is uncertain. In DNA form, the CDR3 reads TGTGCCTGGAGTACCACCGGCGGCTACACCTTC. This translates into CAWSTTGGYTF.